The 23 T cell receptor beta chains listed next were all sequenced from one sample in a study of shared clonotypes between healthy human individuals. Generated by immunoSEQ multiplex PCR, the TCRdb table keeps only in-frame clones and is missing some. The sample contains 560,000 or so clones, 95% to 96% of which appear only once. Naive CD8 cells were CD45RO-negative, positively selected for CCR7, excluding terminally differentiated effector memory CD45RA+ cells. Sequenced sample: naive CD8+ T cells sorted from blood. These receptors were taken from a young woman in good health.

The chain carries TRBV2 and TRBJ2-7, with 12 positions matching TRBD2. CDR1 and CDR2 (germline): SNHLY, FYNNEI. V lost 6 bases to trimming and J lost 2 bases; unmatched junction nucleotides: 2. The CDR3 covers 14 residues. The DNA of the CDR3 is TGTGCCAGCAGCGGACTAGCGGGGACCTACGAGCAGTACTTC. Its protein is CASSGLAGTYEQYF.

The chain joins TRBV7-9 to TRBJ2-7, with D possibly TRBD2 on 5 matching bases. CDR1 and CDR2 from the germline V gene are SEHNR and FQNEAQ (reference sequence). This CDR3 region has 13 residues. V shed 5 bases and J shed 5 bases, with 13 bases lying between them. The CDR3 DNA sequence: TGTGCCAGCAGCACTACTAGTTTCCACGAGCAGTACTTC. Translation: CASSTTSFHEQYF.

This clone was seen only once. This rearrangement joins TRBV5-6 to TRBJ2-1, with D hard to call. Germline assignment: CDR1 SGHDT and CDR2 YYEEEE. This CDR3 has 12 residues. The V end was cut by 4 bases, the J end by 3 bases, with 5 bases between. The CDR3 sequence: CASSPDYNEQFF. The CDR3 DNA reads TGTGCCAGCAGCCCAGACTACAATGAGCAGTTCTTC.

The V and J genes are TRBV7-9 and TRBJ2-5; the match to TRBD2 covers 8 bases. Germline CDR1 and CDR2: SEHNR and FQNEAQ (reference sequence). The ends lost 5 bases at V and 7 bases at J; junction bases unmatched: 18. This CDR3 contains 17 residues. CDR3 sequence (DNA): TGTGCCAGCAGCGATACCGCTCGCGGGAGGACAACCGGGACCCAGTACTTC. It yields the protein CASSDTARGRTTGTQYF.

CDR3 loop: CASRTRGEGLTDTQYF. The CDR3 bases are TGTGCCAGCAGGACCCGCGGGGAGGGGCTCACAGATACGCAGTATTTT. The chain couples TRBV13 to TRBJ2-3, with 7 bases fitting TRBD2. Germline V gene data show CDR1 as PRHDT and CDR2 as FYEKMQ (reference sequence). The CDR3 loop spans 16 amino acids. Trimming at V came to 6 bases and at J to 2 bases, leaving 11 bases not matched to a gene.

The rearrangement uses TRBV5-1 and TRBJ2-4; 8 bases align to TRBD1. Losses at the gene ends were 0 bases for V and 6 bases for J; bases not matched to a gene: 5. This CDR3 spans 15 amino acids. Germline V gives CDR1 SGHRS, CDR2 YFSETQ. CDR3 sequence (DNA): TGCGCCAGCAGCTTGGCACAGGGGGTGGCAAACATTCAGTACTTC. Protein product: CASSLAQGVANIQYF.

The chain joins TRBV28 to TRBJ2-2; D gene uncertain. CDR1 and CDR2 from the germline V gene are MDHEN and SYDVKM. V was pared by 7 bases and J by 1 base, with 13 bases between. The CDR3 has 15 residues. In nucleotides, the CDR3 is TGTGCCAGCACCACCCCATCCAGGAACACCGGGGAGCTGTTTTTT. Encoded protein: CASTTPSRNTGELFF.

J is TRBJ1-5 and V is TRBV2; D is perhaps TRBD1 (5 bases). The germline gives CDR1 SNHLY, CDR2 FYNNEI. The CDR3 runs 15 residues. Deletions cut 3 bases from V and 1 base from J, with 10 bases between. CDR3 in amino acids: CASSDDGGSNQPQHF. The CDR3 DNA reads TGTGCCAGCAGTGATGACGGGGGGAGCAATCAGCCCCAGCATTTT.

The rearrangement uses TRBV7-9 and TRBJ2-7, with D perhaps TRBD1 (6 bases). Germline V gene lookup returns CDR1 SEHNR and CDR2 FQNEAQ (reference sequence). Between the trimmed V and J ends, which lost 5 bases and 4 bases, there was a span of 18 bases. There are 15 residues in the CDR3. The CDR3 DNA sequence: TGTGCCAGCAGCCCACTAGACAGGCTTGTTTACGAGCAGTACTTC. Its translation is CASSPLDRLVYEQYF.

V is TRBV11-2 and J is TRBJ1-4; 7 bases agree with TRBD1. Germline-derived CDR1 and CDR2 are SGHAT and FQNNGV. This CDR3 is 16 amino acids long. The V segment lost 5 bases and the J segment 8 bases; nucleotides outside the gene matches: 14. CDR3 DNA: TGTGCCAGCAGCCTCAGTACAGGGGAAGATAGAGAAAAACTGTTTTTT. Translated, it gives CASSLSTGEDREKLFF.

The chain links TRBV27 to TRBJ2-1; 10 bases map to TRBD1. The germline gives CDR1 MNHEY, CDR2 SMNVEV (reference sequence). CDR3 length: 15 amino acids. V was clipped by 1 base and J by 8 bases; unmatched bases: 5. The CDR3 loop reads CASSLWTGGHDEQFF. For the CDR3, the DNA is TGTGCCAGCAGTTTATGGACAGGGGGTCACGATGAGCAGTTCTTC.

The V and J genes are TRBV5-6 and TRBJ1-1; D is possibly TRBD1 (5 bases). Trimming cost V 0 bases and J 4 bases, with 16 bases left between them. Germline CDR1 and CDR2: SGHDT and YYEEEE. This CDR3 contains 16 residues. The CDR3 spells CASSLAGGTGGTEAFF. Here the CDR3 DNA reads TGTGCCAGCAGCTTGGCCGGCGGCACCGGGGGCACTGAAGCTTTCTTT. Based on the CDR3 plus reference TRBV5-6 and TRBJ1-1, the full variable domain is DAGVTQSPTHLIKTRGQQVTLRCSPKSGHDTVSWYQQALGQGPQFIFQYYEEEERQRGNFPDRFSGHQFPNYSSELNVNALLLGDSALYLCASSLAGGTGGTEAFFGQGTRLTVV.

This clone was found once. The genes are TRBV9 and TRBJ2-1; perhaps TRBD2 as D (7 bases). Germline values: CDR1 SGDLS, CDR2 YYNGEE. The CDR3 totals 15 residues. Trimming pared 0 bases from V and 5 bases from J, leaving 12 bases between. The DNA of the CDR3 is TGTGCCAGCAGCGTAGGAGGGGGGGCCCACAATGAGCAGTTCTTC. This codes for CASSVGGGAHNEQFF.

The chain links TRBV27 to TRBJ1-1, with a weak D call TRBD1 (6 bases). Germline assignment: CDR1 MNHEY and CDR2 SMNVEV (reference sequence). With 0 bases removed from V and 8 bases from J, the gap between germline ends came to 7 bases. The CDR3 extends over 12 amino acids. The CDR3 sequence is CASSLSGQEAFF. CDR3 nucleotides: TGTGCCAGCAGTTTATCGGGACAAGAAGCTTTCTTT.

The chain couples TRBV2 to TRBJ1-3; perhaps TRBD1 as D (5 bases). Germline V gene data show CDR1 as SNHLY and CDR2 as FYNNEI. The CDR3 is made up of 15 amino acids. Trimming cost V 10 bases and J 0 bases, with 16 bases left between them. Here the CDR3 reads CATNGGVDSGNTIYF. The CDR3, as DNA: TGTGCCACAAACGGGGGGGTGGACTCTGGAAACACCATATATTTT.

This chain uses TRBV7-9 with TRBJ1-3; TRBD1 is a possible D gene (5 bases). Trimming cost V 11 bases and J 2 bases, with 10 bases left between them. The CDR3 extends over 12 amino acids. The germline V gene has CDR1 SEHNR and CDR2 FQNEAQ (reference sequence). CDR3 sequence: CASKGPGNTIYF. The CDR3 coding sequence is TGTGCCTCGAAGGGACCTGGAAACACCATATATTTT.

The CDR3 region is CASSLGQGNEQFF. The CDR3 DNA reads as TGTGCCAGCAGTTTGGGGCAGGGCAATGAGCAGTTCTTC. This chain joins TRBV27 and TRBJ2-1; D perhaps matches TRBD1 (5 bases). The germline CDR1 and CDR2 sequences are MNHEY and SMNVEV (reference sequence). CDR3 length: 13 amino acids. The ends were cut back, 3 bases at V and 6 bases at J, with 9 bases in the middle.

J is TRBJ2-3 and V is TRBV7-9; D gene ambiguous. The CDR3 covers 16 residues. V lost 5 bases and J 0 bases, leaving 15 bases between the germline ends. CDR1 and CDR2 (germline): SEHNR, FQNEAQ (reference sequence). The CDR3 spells CASSSNGATSTDTQYF. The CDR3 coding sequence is TGTGCCAGCAGCAGCAACGGAGCAACTAGCACAGATACGCAGTATTTT.

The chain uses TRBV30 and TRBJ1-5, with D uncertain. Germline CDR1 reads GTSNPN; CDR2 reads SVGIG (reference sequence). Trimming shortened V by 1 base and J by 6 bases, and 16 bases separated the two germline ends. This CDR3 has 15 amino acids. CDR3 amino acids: CAWSDRAQPLQPQHF. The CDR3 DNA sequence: TGTGCCTGGAGTGACCGGGCTCAACCTCTTCAGCCCCAGCATTTT.

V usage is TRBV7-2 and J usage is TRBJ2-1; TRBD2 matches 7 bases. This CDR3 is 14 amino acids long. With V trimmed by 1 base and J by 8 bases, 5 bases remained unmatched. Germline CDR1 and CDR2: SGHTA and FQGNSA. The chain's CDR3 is CASSLGGGTHEQFF. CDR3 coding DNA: TGTGCCAGCAGCTTAGGGGGGGGAACCCATGAGCAGTTCTTC.

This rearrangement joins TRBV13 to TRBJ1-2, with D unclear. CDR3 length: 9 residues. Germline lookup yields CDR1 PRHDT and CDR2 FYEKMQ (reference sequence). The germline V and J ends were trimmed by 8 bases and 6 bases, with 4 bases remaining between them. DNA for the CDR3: TGTGCCAGCGGGGATGGCTACACCTTC. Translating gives CASGDGYTF.

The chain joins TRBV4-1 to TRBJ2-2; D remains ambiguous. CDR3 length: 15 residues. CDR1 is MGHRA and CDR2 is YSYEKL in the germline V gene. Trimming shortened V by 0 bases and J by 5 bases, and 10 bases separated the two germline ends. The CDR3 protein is CASSQDSRGTGELFF. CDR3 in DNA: TGCGCCAGCAGCCAAGATAGTCGCGGAACCGGGGAGCTGTTTTTT.

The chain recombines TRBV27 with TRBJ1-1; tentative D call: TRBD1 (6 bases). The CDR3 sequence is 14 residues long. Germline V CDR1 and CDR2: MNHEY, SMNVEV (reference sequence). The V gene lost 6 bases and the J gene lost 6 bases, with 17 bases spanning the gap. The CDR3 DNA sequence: TGTGCCAGCAGCGGCGGGACATTGGACTCTGAAGCTTTCTTT. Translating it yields CASSGGTLDSEAFF.